This T cell receptor (beta chain) was documented in a study of T cell repertoires in ileal Crohn's disease. Study summary: Patients had a median 7.9-year disease duration, and around 35% were active smokers.

The CDR3 consists of 15 residues. Germline-derived CDR1 and CDR2 are LNHDA and SQIVND (reference sequence). With V trimmed by 5 bases and J by 4 bases, 9 bases remained unmatched. TCRdb's copy holds only in-frame clones and misses some; the assay was immunoSEQ multiplex PCR. The data hold some 1,700 clones, with roughly four fifths observed a single time. Turning to this clone: Its target is not known.

Study results and caveats: Compared with non-smokers, active smokers at surgery showed more clonal expansions. Mucosal expansions were suggested to be mainly CD8 T cells.

The specimen sequenced was ileal tissue. This TCR derives from an adult with Crohn's disease. The rearrangement uses TRBV19 and TRBJ1-2; TRBD1 agrees at 8 bases. DNA for the CDR3: TGTGCCAGTAGTCTTAGTGGACAGGGCGGCTATGGCTACACCTTC. Translated: CASSLSGQGGYGYTF. The full variable domain, in which reference TRBV19 and TRBJ1-2 provide the parts outside the CDR3, is DGGITQSPKYLFRKEGQNVTLSCEQNLNHDAMYWYRQDPGQGLRLIYYSQIVNDFQKGDIAEGYSVSREKKESFPLTVTSAQKNPTAFYLCASSLSGQGGYGYTFGSGTRLTVV.